This TCR beta chain was retrieved from a study of vaccination effects on CD4 cells after COVID-19. About the study: Post-vaccine sampling occurred a median 72 days after the second dose. Overall study findings and caveats: Few convalescent patients were studied, and early post-infection samples were lacking.

The CDR3 runs 12 residues. V was clipped by 6 bases and J by 7 bases, with 12 bases between them. With nine to eleven days of culture completed, CD4+ T cells were isolated. Either the BNT162b2 or mRNA-1273 vaccine was given to participants in two doses. Days 3 and 7 were when half the medium was replaced with IL-2 medium. Note on this clone: What it binds is unknown.

Clones were sequenced by immunoSEQ multiplex PCR, and TCRdb holds only the in-frame ones, with some missing. The sample lists tens of thousands of clones, around 74% occurring once. The sequence derives from a human donor who received a COVID-19 vaccine. The rearrangement links TRBV12-3 or TRBV12-4 to TRBJ1-1; D perhaps matches TRBD1 (6 bases). Sequenced here: CD4+ T cells from PBMCs cultured without peptide, sampled after COVID-19 vaccination. CDR3 residues: CASSLLTGEAFF. The CDR3 DNA is TGTGCCAGCAGCCTTTTGACAGGTGAAGCTTTCTTT.